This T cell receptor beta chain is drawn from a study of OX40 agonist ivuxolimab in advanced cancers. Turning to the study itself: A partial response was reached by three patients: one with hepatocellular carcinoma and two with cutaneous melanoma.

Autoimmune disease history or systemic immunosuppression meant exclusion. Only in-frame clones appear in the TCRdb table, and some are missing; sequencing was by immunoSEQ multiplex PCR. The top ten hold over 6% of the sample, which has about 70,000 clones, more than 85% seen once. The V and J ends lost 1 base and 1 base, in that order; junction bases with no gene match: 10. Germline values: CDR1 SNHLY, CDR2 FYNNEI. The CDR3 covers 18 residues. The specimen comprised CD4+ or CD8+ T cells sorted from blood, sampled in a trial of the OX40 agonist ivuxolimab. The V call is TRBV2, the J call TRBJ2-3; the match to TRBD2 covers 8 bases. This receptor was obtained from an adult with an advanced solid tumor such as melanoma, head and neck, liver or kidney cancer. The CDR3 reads CASSEGSGADLGTDTQYF. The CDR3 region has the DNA TGTGCCAGCAGTGAAGGTAGCGGGGCCGACCTAGGCACAGATACGCAGTATTTT. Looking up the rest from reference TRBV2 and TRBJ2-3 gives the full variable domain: EPEVTQTPSHQVTQMGQEVILRCVPISNHLYFYWYRQILGQKVEFLVSFYNNEISEKSEIFDDQFSVERPDGSNFTLKIRSTKLEDSAMYFCASSEGSGADLGTDTQYFGPGTRLTVL.